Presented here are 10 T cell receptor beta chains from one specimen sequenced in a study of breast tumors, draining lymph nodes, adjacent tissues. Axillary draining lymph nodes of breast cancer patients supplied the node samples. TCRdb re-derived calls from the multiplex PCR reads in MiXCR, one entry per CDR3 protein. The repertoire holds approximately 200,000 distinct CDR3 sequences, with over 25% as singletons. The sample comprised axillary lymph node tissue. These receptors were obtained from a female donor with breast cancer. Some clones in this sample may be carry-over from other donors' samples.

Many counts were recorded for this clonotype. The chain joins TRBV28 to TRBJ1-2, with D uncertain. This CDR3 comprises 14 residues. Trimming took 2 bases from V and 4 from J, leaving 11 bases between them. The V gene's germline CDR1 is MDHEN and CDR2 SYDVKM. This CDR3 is CASSLRIDLYGYTF. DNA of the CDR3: TGTGCCAGCAGTTTAAGGATAGACCTCTATGGCTACACCTTC.

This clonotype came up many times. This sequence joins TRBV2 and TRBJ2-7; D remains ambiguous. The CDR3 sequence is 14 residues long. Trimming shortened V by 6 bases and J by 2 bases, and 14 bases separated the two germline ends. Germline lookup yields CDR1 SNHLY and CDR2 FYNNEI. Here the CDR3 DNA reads TGTGCCAGCAGGACGGAGAGTGTGACCTACGAGCAGTACTTC. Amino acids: CASRTESVTYEQYF. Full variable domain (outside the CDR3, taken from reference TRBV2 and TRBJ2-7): EPEVTQTPSHQVTQMGQEVILRCVPISNHLYFYWYRQILGQKVEFLVSFYNNEISEKSEIFDDQFSVERPDGSNFTLKIRSTKLEDSAMYFCASRTESVTYEQYFGPGTRLTVT.

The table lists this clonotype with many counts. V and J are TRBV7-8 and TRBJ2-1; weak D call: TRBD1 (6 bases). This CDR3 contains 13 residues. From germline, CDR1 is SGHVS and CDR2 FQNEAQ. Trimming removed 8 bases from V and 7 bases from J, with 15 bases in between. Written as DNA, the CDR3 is TGTGCCAGCGGGGGCCGCACGATAAATGAGCAGTTCTTC. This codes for CASGGRTINEQFF.

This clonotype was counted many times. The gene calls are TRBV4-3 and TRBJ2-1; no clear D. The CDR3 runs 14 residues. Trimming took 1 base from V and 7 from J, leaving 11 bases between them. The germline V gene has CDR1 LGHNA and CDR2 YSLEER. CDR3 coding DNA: TGCGCCAGCAGCCAAGCGCATGCTAGGAATGAGCAGTTCTTC. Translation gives CASSQAHARNEQFF.

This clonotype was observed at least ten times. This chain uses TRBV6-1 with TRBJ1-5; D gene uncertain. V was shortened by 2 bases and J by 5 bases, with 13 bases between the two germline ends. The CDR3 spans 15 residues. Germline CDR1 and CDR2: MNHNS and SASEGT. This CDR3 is CASSERNRDYQPQHF. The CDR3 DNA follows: TGTGCCAGCAGTGAACGAAACAGAGATTATCAGCCCCAGCATTTT.

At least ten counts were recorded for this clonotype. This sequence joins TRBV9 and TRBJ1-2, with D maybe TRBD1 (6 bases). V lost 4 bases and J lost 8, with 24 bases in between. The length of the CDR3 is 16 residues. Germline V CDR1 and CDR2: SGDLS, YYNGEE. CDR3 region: CASSRGGAGVVGGYTF. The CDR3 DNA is TGTGCCAGCAGCCGGGGCGGGGCAGGGGTGGTTGGGGGCTACACCTTC.

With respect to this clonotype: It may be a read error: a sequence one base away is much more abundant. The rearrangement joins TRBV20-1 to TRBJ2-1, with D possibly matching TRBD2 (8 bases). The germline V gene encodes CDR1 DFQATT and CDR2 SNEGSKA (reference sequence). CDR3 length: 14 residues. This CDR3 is CSATGAGGYTEQFF. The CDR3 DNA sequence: TGCAGTGCCACAGGGGCGGGGGGCTACACTGAGCAGTTCTTC.

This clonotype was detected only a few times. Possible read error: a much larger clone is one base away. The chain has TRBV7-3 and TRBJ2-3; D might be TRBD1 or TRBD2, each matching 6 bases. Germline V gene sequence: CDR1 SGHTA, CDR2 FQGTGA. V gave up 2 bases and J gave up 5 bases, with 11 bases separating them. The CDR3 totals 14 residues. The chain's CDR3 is CASSLYGGQDTQYF. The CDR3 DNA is TGTGCCAGCAGCTTATACGGGGGACAAGATACGCAGTATTTT.

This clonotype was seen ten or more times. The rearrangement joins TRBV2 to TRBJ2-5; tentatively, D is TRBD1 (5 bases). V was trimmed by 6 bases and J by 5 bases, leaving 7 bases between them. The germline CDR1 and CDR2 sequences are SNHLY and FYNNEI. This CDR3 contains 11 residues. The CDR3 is CASRAGETQYF. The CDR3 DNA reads TGTGCCAGCAGGGCAGGGGAGACCCAGTACTTC.

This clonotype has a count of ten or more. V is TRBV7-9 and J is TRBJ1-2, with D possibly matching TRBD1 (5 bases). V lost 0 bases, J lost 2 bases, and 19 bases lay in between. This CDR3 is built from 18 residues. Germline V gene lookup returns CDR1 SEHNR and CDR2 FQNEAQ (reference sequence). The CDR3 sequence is CASSLAGALLERNYGYTF. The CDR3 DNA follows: TGTGCCAGCAGCTTAGCAGGGGCACTACTGGAGCGGAACTATGGCTACACCTTC.